Shown below are 5 T cell receptor beta chains from a single sample sequenced in a study of cytomegalovirus exposure and HLA in healthy donors. PCR employed 60 Vbeta and 13 Jbeta primers. Assay used: immunoSEQ multiplex PCR; TCRdb lists only in-frame clones, some missing. The sample has roughly 120,000 clones, about 81% seen once; the top ten hold about 1%. Sequencing was performed on PBMCs. Every receptor here comes from a woman aged 25 to 45 in good health and CMV-seronegative.

The gene calls are TRBV6-5 and TRBJ1-1; possibly TRBD1 for D (5 bases). CDR1 and CDR2 from the germline V gene are MNHEY and SVGAGI. Deletions cut 6 bases from V and 2 bases from J, with 13 bases between. This CDR3 has 14 residues. The CDR3 DNA reads as TGTGCCAGCAGCCGCAGGGTCTCAAACACTGAAGCTTTCTTT. The encoded protein is CASSRRVSNTEAFF.

The chain employs TRBV6-6 and TRBJ1-3, with TRBD1 as a possible D gene (5 bases). The V end was cut by 0 bases, the J end by 7 bases, with 16 bases between. Germline V gene sequence: CDR1 MNHNY, CDR2 SVGAGI (reference sequence). The CDR3 contains 16 residues. The CDR3 reads CASSYSAPWEGNTIYF. CDR3 DNA: TGTGCCAGCAGTTACTCGGCTCCCTGGGAGGGGAACACCATATATTTT.

The chain has TRBV7-3 and TRBJ2-1; 13 bases map to TRBD2. Trimming cost V 5 bases and J 7 bases; bases outside gene matches: 5. Germline V CDR1 and CDR2: SGHTA, FQGTGA. CDR3 length equals 15 residues. CDR3 in DNA: TGTGCCAGCAGCCTCAGACTAGCGGGGGGTAATGAGCAGTTCTTC. Encoded protein: CASSLRLAGGNEQFF.

The J gene is TRBJ1-2, the V gene TRBV7-9; no reliable D call. CDR3 length equals 12 residues. Germline CDR1 and CDR2: SEHNR and FQNEAQ (reference sequence). V shed 6 bases and J shed 2 bases, with 7 bases lying between them. The CDR3: CASRRENYGYTF. In nucleotides, the CDR3 is TGTGCCAGCAGGAGGGAAAACTATGGCTACACCTTC. Together with reference TRBV7-9 and TRBJ1-2, the CDR3 gives the full variable domain: DTGVSQNPRHKITKRGQNVTFRCDPISEHNRLYWYRQTLGQGPEFLTYFQNEAQLEKSRLLSDRFSAERPKGSFSTLEIQRTEQGDSAMYLCASRRENYGYTFGSGTRLTVV.

The V call is TRBV5-8, the J call TRBJ2-1, with 11 positions matching TRBD2. V trimming: 5 bases; J trimming: 0 bases; junction bases outside the gene matches: 10. Per germline, CDR1 SGHTS and CDR2 YDEGEE. This CDR3 contains 18 residues. CDR3 bases: TGTGCCAGCAGTTCGAAGATAGCGGGAGGGCTCTCCTACAATGAGCAGTTCTTC. Its protein is CASSSKIAGGLSYNEQFF.